This T cell receptor (beta chain) derives from a study of T-cell memory formation after mild COVID-19. TCRdb re-derived calls from the 5' RACE reads in MiXCR, one entry per CDR3 protein. The repertoire holds 150,000 to 200,000 distinct CDR3 sequences, with under 14% as singletons. This CDR3 has 14 residues. Germline V lookup: CDR1 DFQATT, CDR2 SNEGSKA (reference sequence). With 3 bases clipped from V and 2 bases from J, the junction kept 0 bases outside the gene matches. The sample taken for sequencing was PBMCs or a T cell subset sorted from them (not recorded which). The V call is TRBV20-1, the J call TRBJ2-6; 8 nucleotides line up with TRBD1. The TCR originated in a young man who had mild COVID-19 (a few samples of this study predate the infection). Cell type and time point are not known. The CDR3 nucleotides read TGCAGTGCTAGGACAGGGGCTGGGGCCAACGTCCTGACTTTC. Protein: CSARTGAGANVLTF.